This T cell receptor (beta chain) appears in the sequencing data of a study of T cell clonality in common variable immunodeficiency. This clone has just a few counts. Read data end 3 residues before the CDR3 end; the end is taken from the germline J gene. This sample includes further DNA sequences coding for the same CDR3. Generated by immunoSEQ multiplex PCR, the TCRdb table keeps only in-frame clones and is missing some. The sample was found to contain about 42,000 clones, and every one recurs. V gave up 0 bases and J gave up 7 bases; unmatched junction bases: 1. CDR1 and CDR2 from the germline V gene are SGHRS and YFSETQ. CDR3 length: 14 residues.

The sample consisted of peripheral blood mononuclear cells. The J gene is TRBJ2-1, the V gene TRBV5-1, with TRBD1 matching 10 bases. The sequence came from a person between 18 and 75 years old in good health. This chain's CDR3 is CASSLGTGGNEQFF. CDR3 bases read: TGCGCCAGCAGCTTGGGGACAGGGGGGAATGAG.